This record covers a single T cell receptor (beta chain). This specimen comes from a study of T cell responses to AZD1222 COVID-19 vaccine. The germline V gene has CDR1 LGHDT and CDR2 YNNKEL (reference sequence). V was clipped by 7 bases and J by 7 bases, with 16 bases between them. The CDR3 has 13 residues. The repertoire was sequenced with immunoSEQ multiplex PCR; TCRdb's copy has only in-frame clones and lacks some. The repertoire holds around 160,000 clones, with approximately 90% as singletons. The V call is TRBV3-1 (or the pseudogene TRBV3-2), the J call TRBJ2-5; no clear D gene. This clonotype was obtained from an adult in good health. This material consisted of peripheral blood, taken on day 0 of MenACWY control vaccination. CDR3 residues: CASKKLNFATQYF. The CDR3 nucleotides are TGTGCCAGCAAAAAACTCAACTTTGCGACCCAGTACTTC.